This is a list of T cell receptor beta chains from one sample in a study of shared T cell receptors in the human thymus. Some clones are missing from TCRdb's copy, which holds only in-frame ones; the method was immunoSEQ multiplex PCR. This table holds fewer than 700,000 clones, over 75% found once. The data were also submitted as part of a second study, on human thymus T cells.

The sample comprised thymocytes. These receptors were taken from a boy in the first two years of life with a congenital heart defect. Each CDR3 is given with its conserved first and last residue. Each record gives: clone size, V gene, D gene, J gene, CDR3 protein, CDR3 DNA. A D gene is named only where the DNA matches it firmly. Clone size is stated in some rows and not others, as once, few, many or a class when expanded.

size: NA; V: TRBV6-5; D: TRBD1; J: TRBJ2-7; CDR3: CASRDRAAYEQYF; DNA: TGTGCCAGCCGAGACAGGGCCGCCTACGAGCAGTACTTC
size: NA; V: TRBV6-5; D: TRBD2; J: TRBJ2-3; CDR3: CASSRVPREKDTQYF; DNA: TGTGCCAGCAGTCGCGTTCCGCGGGAGAAAGATACGCAGTATTTT
size: NA; V: TRBV27; D: TRBD1; J: TRBJ2-5; CDR3: CASSRPGTGEETQYF; DNA: TGTGCCAGCAGTCGTCCCGGGACAGGGGAAGAGACCCAGTACTTC
size: NA; V: TRBV7-2; D: TRBD1; J: TRBJ2-2; CDR3: CASSSGTGGRELFF; DNA: TGTGCCAGCAGCTCAGGGACAGGGGGCCGGGAGCTGTTTTTT
size: few; V: TRBV28; D: NA; J: TRBJ1-4; CDR3: CAGGTNEKLFF; DNA: TGTGCCGGAGGGACGAATGAAAAACTGTTTTTT
size: NA; V: TRBV6-5; D: NA; J: TRBJ2-7; CDR3: CASSHRAPDPYEQYF; DNA: TGTGCCAGCAGCCACAGGGCGCCGGACCCCTACGAGCAGTACTTC
size: NA; V: TRBV27; D: NA; J: TRBJ2-3; CDR3: CASSPQSTDTQYF; DNA: TGTGCCAGCAGTCCCCAAAGCACAGATACGCAGTATTTT
size: NA; V: TRBV4-1; D: NA; J: TRBJ2-5; CDR3: CASSQGTGRETQYF; DNA: TGCGCCAGCAGCCAAGGTACGGGTCGGGAGACCCAGTACTTC
size: NA; V: TRBV4-2; D: NA; J: TRBJ2-1; CDR3: CASSQVLEAEGSYNEQFF; DNA: TGTGCCAGCAGCCAAGTATTGGAGGCGGAGGGATCCTACAATGAGCAGTTCTTC
size: NA; V: TRBV10-1; D: TRBD1; J: TRBJ1-1; CDR3: CASSLGQGTGVAFF; DNA: TGCGCCAGCAGCTTGGGACAGGGCACAGGCGTAGCTTTCTTT
size: once; V: TRBV19; D: TRBD1; J: TRBJ1-1; CDR3: CASTTGKNTEAFF; DNA: TGTGCCAGTACGACAGGGAAGAACACTGAAGCTTTCTTT
size: NA; V: TRBV4-3; D: TRBD2; J: TRBJ2-2; CDR3: CASSQRNSREPGELFF; DNA: TGCGCCAGCAGCCAGCGCAACTCGCGGGAGCCCGGGGAGCTGTTTTTT
size: NA; V: TRBV28; D: TRBD2; J: TRBJ2-1; CDR3: CASSLLREGGDEQFF; DNA: TGTGCCAGCAGTTTATTGCGGGAGGGTGGCGATGAGCAGTTCTTC
size: NA; V: TRBV7-7; D: NA; J: TRBJ1-3; CDR3: CASSHGNTIYF; DNA: TGTGCTAGCAGCCATGGAAACACCATATATTTT
size: few; V: TRBV5-4; D: TRBD2; J: TRBJ2-3; CDR3: CASSSGTRGGDTQYF; DNA: TGTGCCAGCAGCTCCGGGACTAGGGGAGGGGATACGCAGTATTTT
size: once; V: TRBV2; D: NA; J: TRBJ2-7; CDR3: CASSGRDLAYEQYF; DNA: TGTGCCAGCAGTGGAAGAGACTTAGCCTACGAGCAGTACTTC
size: NA; V: TRBV9; D: NA; J: TRBJ1-1; CDR3: CASSPRVGHTEAFF; DNA: TGTGCCAGCAGCCCTCGAGTGGGGCACACTGAAGCTTTCTTT
size: NA; V: TRBV5-1; D: NA; J: TRBJ1-3; CDR3: CASSLVGGVSGNTIYF; DNA: TGCGCCAGCAGCTTGGTGGGGGGGGTCTCTGGAAACACCATATATTTT
size: NA; V: TRBV11-2; D: TRBD2; J: TRBJ2-1; CDR3: CASSHPFALAWEQFF; DNA: TGTGCCAGCAGCCACCCTTTTGCACTAGCGTGGGAGCAGTTCTTC
size: NA; V: TRBV6-1; D: NA; J: TRBJ1-1; CDR3: CASKPTEGMNTEAFF; DNA: TGTGCCAGCAAACCCACCGAGGGAATGAACACTGAAGCTTTCTTT
size: NA; V: TRBV28; D: NA; J: TRBJ1-2; CDR3: CASSAGQSYGYTF; DNA: TGTGCCAGCAGTGCCGGACAAAGCTATGGCTACACCTTC
size: NA; V: TRBV5-4; D: TRBD1; J: TRBJ2-7; CDR3: CASSLGQGASEQYF; DNA: TGTGCCAGCAGCTTAGGACAGGGGGCCTCAGAGCAGTACTTC
size: NA; V: TRBV29-1; D: TRBD1; J: TRBJ2-2; CDR3: CSVADRGFGELFF; DNA: TGCAGCGTTGCGGACAGGGGGTTCGGGGAGCTGTTTTTT
size: once; V: TRBV4-1; D: NA; J: TRBJ2-1; CDR3: CASSQDLSQRASSYNEQFF; DNA: TGCGCCAGCAGCCAAGATCTTTCCCAGCGGGCTAGCTCCTACAATGAGCAGTTCTTC
size: NA; V: TRBV5-4; D: TRBD2; J: TRBJ2-1; CDR3: CASSWGLAVTYNEQFF; DNA: TGTGCCAGCAGCTGGGGACTAGCGGTTACCTACAATGAGCAGTTCTTC
size: NA; V: TRBV2; D: NA; J: TRBJ1-5; CDR3: CASSETWATDQPQHF; DNA: TGTGCCAGCAGTGAAACGTGGGCCACCGATCAGCCCCAGCATTTT
size: NA; V: TRBV4-3; D: NA; J: TRBJ1-2; CDR3: CASSQVAGDHGYTF; DNA: TGCGCCAGCAGCCAAGTTGCAGGGGACCATGGCTACACCTTC
size: NA; V: TRBV15; D: NA; J: TRBJ2-7; CDR3: CATSSRGKKDRVYEQYF; DNA: TGTGCCACCAGCTCTCGAGGCAAAAAGGACAGAGTCTACGAGCAGTACTTC
size: NA; V: TRBV21-1; D: NA; J: TRBJ2-2; CDR3: CASSKRFSGLVNTGELFF; DNA: TGTGCCAGCAGCAAACGATTTTCCGGACTAGTTAACACCGGGGAGCTGTTTTTT
size: NA; V: TRBV6-1; D: TRBD1; J: TRBJ2-1; CDR3: CAGLDGQGAGEQFF; DNA: TGTGCCGGTCTGGATGGACAGGGGGCGGGAGAGCAGTTCTTC
size: NA; V: TRBV5-6; D: TRBD2; J: TRBJ2-5; CDR3: CASSSGLAKETQYF; DNA: TGTGCCAGCAGCTCGGGACTAGCCAAAGAGACCCAGTACTTC
size: NA; V: TRBV6-1; D: NA; J: TRBJ2-7; CDR3: CASSRVQSPYEQYF; DNA: TGTGCCAGCAGTAGAGTACAGAGTCCATACGAGCAGTACTTC
size: once; V: TRBV7-6; D: TRBD1; J: TRBJ2-3; CDR3: CASRLPRQGASTDTQYF; DNA: TGTGCCAGCAGACTGCCCCGGCAGGGGGCTAGCACAGATACGCAGTATTTT
size: once; V: TRBV14; D: TRBD1; J: TRBJ2-6; CDR3: CASSQQGAHTNVLTF; DNA: TGTGCCAGCAGCCAGCAGGGGGCGCATACCAACGTCCTGACTTTC
size: NA; V: TRBV2; D: TRBD1; J: TRBJ1-3; CDR3: CASSPGTGGSGNTIYF; DNA: TGTGCCAGCAGCCCTGGGACAGGGGGCTCTGGAAACACCATATATTTT
size: NA; V: TRBV11-2; D: TRBD2; J: TRBJ2-5; CDR3: CASSLEAGWGETQYF; DNA: TGTGCCAGCAGCTTAGAAGCGGGATGGGGAGAGACCCAGTACTTC
size: NA; V: TRBV7-2; D: TRBD2; J: TRBJ2-2; CDR3: CASSLGEREGHTGELFF; DNA: TGTGCCAGCAGCTTAGGGGAGCGGGAGGGCCACACCGGGGAGCTGTTTTTT
size: NA; V: TRBV11-2; D: TRBD2; J: TRBJ2-7; CDR3: CASSLEVAGAYYEQYF; DNA: TGTGCCAGCAGCTTAGAGGTAGCGGGAGCCTACTACGAGCAGTACTTC
size: NA; V: TRBV19; D: TRBD2; J: TRBJ2-1; CDR3: CASSMRKSGTSGSYEQFF; DNA: TGTGCCAGTAGTATGCGGAAATCCGGGACTAGCGGGAGCTATGAGCAGTTCTTC
size: once; V: TRBV7-9; D: TRBD1; J: TRBJ2-3; CDR3: CASSSNRDRSTDTQYF; DNA: TGTGCCAGCAGCTCAAACCGGGACAGGAGCACAGATACGCAGTATTTT
size: NA; V: TRBV7-6; D: TRBD2; J: TRBJ2-1; CDR3: CASSPIPRLALYNEQFF; DNA: TGTGCCAGCAGCCCCATTCCCCGACTAGCCCTTTACAATGAGCAGTTCTTC
size: NA; V: TRBV4-1; D: NA; J: TRBJ2-3; CDR3: CASSQGGGERTQYF; DNA: TGCGCCAGCAGCCAAGGAGGCGGGGAGCGGACGCAGTATTTT
size: NA; V: TRBV5-1; D: NA; J: TRBJ1-2; CDR3: CASSRPEGRGYTF; DNA: TGCGCCAGCAGCCGACCGGAGGGGCGAGGCTACACCTTC
size: NA; V: TRBV18; D: NA; J: TRBJ2-7; CDR3: CASSPSSRGGYEQYF; DNA: TGTGCCAGCTCACCATCCTCTAGGGGGGGTTACGAGCAGTACTTC
size: NA; V: TRBV7-3; D: TRBD2; J: TRBJ2-3; CDR3: CASSPLAGAADTQYF; DNA: TGTGCCAGCAGCCCGCTAGCGGGAGCAGCAGATACGCAGTATTTT